The 10 T cell receptor beta chains below were found in one sample sequenced in a study of shared clonotypes between healthy human individuals. CD45RO-negative cells were positively selected for CCR7, leaving out terminally differentiated effector memory CD45RA+ cells. The method was immunoSEQ multiplex PCR; TCRdb's version includes in-frame clones alone and lacks a portion of them. The table records millions of clones, around 93% of them present only once. Sequenced material: naive CD8+ T cells from PBMCs. The origin of the receptors is a man aged 18 to 29 in good health. Some clones in this sample may be carry-over from other donors' samples.

The CDR3 spells CASSVQRGLNTEAFF. DNA for the CDR3: TGTGCCAGCAGCGTACAAAGAGGGCTGAACACTGAAGCTTTCTTT. This chain links TRBV9 with TRBJ1-1; no firm D call. V was clipped by 1 base and J by 0 bases, with 10 bases between them. CDR1 and CDR2 from the germline V gene are SGDLS and YYNGEE. The CDR3 sequence is 15 residues long. Drawing the rest from reference TRBV9 and TRBJ1-1, the complete variable domain is DSGVTQTPKHLITATGQRVTLRCSPRSGDLSVYWYQQSLDQGLQFLIQYYNGEERAKGNILERFSAQQFPDLHSELNLSSLELGDSALYFCASSVQRGLNTEAFFGQGTRLTVV.

Comment on this clone: This CDR3 is also generated by other DNA sequences in the sample. The chain uses TRBV27 and TRBJ1-2; 9 positions match TRBD1. The CDR3 loop spans 14 amino acids. The J segment lost 1 base and the V segment lost 5 bases, leaving 2 bases of the junction unmatched. Germline CDR1 and CDR2: MNHEY and SMNVEV (reference sequence). The CDR3 DNA sequence: TGTGCCAGCAGTCCGGACAGGGGTAACTATGGCTACACCTTC. It translates to CASSPDRGNYGYTF.

This chain joins TRBV28 and TRBJ2-1, with 13 bases aligning to TRBD2. CDR1 and CDR2 (germline): MDHEN, SYDVKM. The CDR3 covers 16 residues. The V and J ends lost 3 bases and 3 bases, in that order; junction bases with no gene match: 2. The CDR3 loop is CASSFGTSGIYNEQFF. The DNA for the CDR3 is TGTGCCAGCAGTTTCGGGACTAGCGGGATCTACAATGAGCAGTTCTTC.

This clone has a single count. The CDR3 nucleotides read TGTGCCAGCAGCTCCCTATTCCCCCCGGGACTAGTGACCGGCGGGGAGCTGTTTTTT. Protein sequence: CASSSLFPPGLVTGGELFF. This chain connects TRBV7-6 to TRBJ2-2; 8 nucleotides line up with TRBD2. Germline V CDR1 and CDR2: SGHVS, FNYEAQ. The ends lost 4 bases at V and 7 bases at J; junction bases unmatched: 20. The CDR3 covers 19 residues.

V usage is TRBV9 and J usage is TRBJ2-7; TRBD2 aligns across 14 bases. V lost 4 bases to trimming and J lost 2 bases; unmatched junction nucleotides: 5. Per germline, CDR1 SGDLS and CDR2 YYNGEE. The CDR3 spans 16 residues. The DNA of the CDR3 is TGTGCCAGCAGCCGAGGGACTAGCGGGAGCACCTACGAGCAGTACTTC. Translating gives CASSRGTSGSTYEQYF.

The gene calls are TRBV9 and TRBJ2-3, with 8 bases aligning to TRBD1. This CDR3 comprises 17 residues. V shed 5 bases and J 4 bases; nucleotides not matched to a gene: 15. Germline CDR1 reads SGDLS; CDR2 reads YYNGEE. CDR3 nucleotides: TGTGCCAGCAGTACACGACAGGGGCGAGAGTTCGCAGATACGCAGTATTTT. As protein: CASSTRQGREFADTQYF.

The chain employs TRBV7-2 and TRBJ2-5; D gene uncertain. The CDR3 extends over 14 amino acids. V lost 0 bases to trimming and J lost 3 bases, with 8 bases between them. In germline, CDR1 is SGHTA, CDR2 FQGNSA. The CDR3 protein is CASSLAWGKETQYF. The CDR3 bases are TGTGCCAGCAGCTTAGCTTGGGGAAAAGAGACCCAGTACTTC.

The rearrangement joins TRBV7-9 to TRBJ2-3; tentatively, D is TRBD1 or TRBD2 (5 bases each). There are 16 residues in the CDR3. V was clipped by 2 bases and J by 6 bases, with 18 bases between them. Germline values: CDR1 SEHNR, CDR2 FQNEAQ (reference sequence). CDR3 coding DNA: TGTGCCAGCAGCTTAATTAGGGACCAGCAACGGGATACGCAGTATTTT. Residues: CASSLIRDQQRDTQYF. The variable domain in full, with the rest retrieved from reference TRBV7-9 and TRBJ2-3, is DTGVSQNPRHKITKRGQNVTFRCDPISEHNRLYWYRQTLGQGPEFLTYFQNEAQLEKSRLLSDRFSAERPKGSFSTLEIQRTEQGDSAMYLCASSLIRDQQRDTQYFGPGTRLTVL.

This chain connects TRBV10-3 to TRBJ1-1, with 9 bases lining up with TRBD1. This CDR3 region has 14 residues. After removal of 4 bases from V and 7 bases from J, the junction contained 7 bases not matched to a gene. The germline V gene has CDR1 ENHRY and CDR2 SYGVKD. The CDR3 DNA reads as TGTGCCATCAGTGGGGAGAAGGGACAGGGTGAAGCTTTCTTT. Its translation is CAISGEKGQGEAFF.

The chain recombines TRBV7-3 with TRBJ1-1; no clear D gene. Between the trimmed V and J ends, which lost 5 bases and 5 bases, there was a span of 21 bases. Germline CDR1 SGHTA, CDR2 FQGTGA. This CDR3 comprises 16 residues. CDR3 nucleotide sequence: TGTGCCAGCAGCAAAATAGGGTCGTTAGTGGGGACTGAAGCTTTCTTT. Protein: CASSKIGSLVGTEAFF.